This T cell receptor beta chain was sequenced during a study of early T cells in non-severe SARS-CoV-2 infection. In the study overall: The sequenced material was bulk RNA from unsorted whole blood, and its chains were unpaired. Study-level findings and limits: Comparison of clonotypes with VDJdb favored anti-spike CD8 responses while missing private and CD4 specificities.

Individual cDNA molecules were tagged with unique molecular identifiers. Each CDR3 protein is one row after TCRdb ran MiXCR on the 5' RACE reads. The table shows fewer than 130,000 distinct CDR3 sequences, with around 12% occurring only once. As regards this clonotype: Its specificity is not known.

This CDR3 is 15 amino acids long. Germline V lookup: CDR1 MNHNS, CDR2 SASEGT. Trimming shortened V by 1 base and J by 2 bases, and 10 bases separated the two germline ends. This material consisted of whole blood, taken at baseline. The sequence was collected from an adult who was a healthcare worker with PCR-confirmed SARS-CoV-2 infection or an uninfected control (not recorded which). The genes are TRBV6-1 and TRBJ2-3; either TRBD1 or TRBD2 may supply D (6 bases each). CDR3 sequence: CASSEVGGSTDTQYF. The CDR3 region has the DNA TGTGCCAGCAGTGAAGTAGGGGGGTCCACAGATACGCAGTATTTT.